This T cell receptor beta chain was recovered during a study of CD8 T cells in Susac syndrome. A quantity of roughly 0.5 to 1 ug RNA underwent reverse transcription using random hexamers. The immunoSEQ assay covered 54 Vbeta and 13 Jbeta segments for CDR3. Using its own MiXCR run on the immunoSEQ multiplex PCR reads, TCRdb lists one record per CDR3 protein. The sample lists more than 55,000 distinct CDR3 sequences, roughly 94% occurring once. CD8+ and CD4+ T cells from blood underwent TCR beta sequencing, which was carried out in a high-throughput format. Healthy donors served as the controls. They were matched for age and sex. Both CD4+ and CD8+ T cells were negatively isolated, and TEMRA cells underwent FACS enrichment. Sequencing input: CD8+ T cells from PBMCs. The TCR was taken from a human donor in good health.

CDR3 sequence (DNA): TGTGCCAGCAGTTACTCGGAGGTTCGTAACTATGGCTACACCTTC. This gives the protein CASSYSEVRNYGYTF. This chain uses TRBV6-6 with TRBJ1-2; D unresolved. The CDR3 spans 15 residues. CDR1 is MNHNY, CDR2 SVGAGI, per germline (reference sequence). V was cut by 0 bases and J by 1 base, with 9 bases left in between.